The subject of this entry is one T cell receptor beta chain. The protocol was immunoSEQ multiplex PCR, while the TCRdb copy is restricted to in-frame clones and leaves out a portion. The data show fewer than 200,000 clones, 85% seen once. This sample stems from a study of blood T cell repertoires in COVID-19. On the study more broadly: There were acute and convalescent COVID-19 samples, and they came from the United States, Italy and Spain. T cells, B-cell-depleted T cells, or PBMCs provided the cDNA or gDNA that served as material.

CDR1 and CDR2 (germline): KGHSH, LQKENI. V was trimmed by 6 bases and J by 7 bases, leaving 16 bases between them. This CDR3 comprises 14 residues. Enrolment of Seattle patients took place during active infection, and they were followed longitudinally. This TCR derives from a woman between 45 and 60 years old with COVID-19, enrolled during active disease. J is TRBJ2-1 and V is TRBV18, with a tentative D call TRBD2 (6 bases). Sequencing was performed on peripheral blood. CDR3 protein: CASSPRGGENEQFF. The CDR3 nucleotides are TGTGCCAGCTCTCCCCGTGGAGGGGAGAATGAGCAGTTCTTC.